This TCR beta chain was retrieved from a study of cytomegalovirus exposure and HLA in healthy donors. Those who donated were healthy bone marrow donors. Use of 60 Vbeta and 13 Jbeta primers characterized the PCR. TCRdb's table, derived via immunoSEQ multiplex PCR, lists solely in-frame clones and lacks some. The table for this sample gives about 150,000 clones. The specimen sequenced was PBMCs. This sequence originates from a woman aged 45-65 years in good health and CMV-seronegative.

CDR3 region: CASSQGLAGIHEQYF. The CDR3 DNA sequence: TGTGCCAGCTCCCAGGGACTAGCGGGCATTCACGAGCAGTACTTC. The chain employs TRBV18 and TRBJ2-7, with 12 bases identical to TRBD2. CDR1 is KGHSH and CDR2 is LQKENI in the germline V gene. V trimming: 6 bases; J trimming: 5 bases; junction bases outside the gene matches: 8. The CDR3 runs to 15 residues.